The 7 T cell receptor beta chains below all came from one sample that was sequenced in a study of control samples from healthy donors and cancer patients. Assay used: immunoSEQ multiplex PCR; TCRdb lists only in-frame clones, some missing. The table lists 150,000 or so clones, 70% to 90% of them singletons. The material sequenced was blood. The receptors here all came from a man aged 25 to 45 in good health.

The V and J genes are TRBV30 and TRBJ1-2; D is possibly TRBD1 (6 bases). V shed 4 bases and J shed 6 bases, with 18 bases lying between them. This CDR3 has 14 amino acids. Germline V gives CDR1 GTSNPN, CDR2 SVGIG (reference sequence). CDR3 amino acids: CAWKGDTQWDGYTF. The DNA for the CDR3 is TGTGCCTGGAAAGGGGACACACAGTGGGATGGCTACACCTTC.

V and J are TRBV11-1 and TRBJ1-5, with unresolved D. Germline CDR1 is SGHAT and CDR2 is FQDESV (reference sequence). The length of the CDR3 is 13 residues. Trimming removed 2 bases from V and 4 bases from J, with 6 bases in between. CDR3 DNA sequence: TGTGCCAGCAGCTTATTCGGGAATCAGCCCCAGCATTTT. This translates into CASSLFGNQPQHF. The full variable domain, in which reference TRBV11-1 and TRBJ1-5 provide the parts outside the CDR3, is EAEVAQSPRYKITEKSQAVAFWCDPISGHATLYWYRQILGQGPELLVQFQDESVVDDSQLPKDRFSAERLKGVDSTLKIQPAELGDSAMYLCASSLFGNQPQHFGDGTRLSIL.

The V gene is TRBV18, the J gene TRBJ1-2; D is possibly TRBD1 (6 bases). The CDR3 is 15 amino acids. Looked up from germline, CDR1 is KGHSH and CDR2 is LQKENI. V lost 3 bases to trimming and J lost 6 bases, with 17 bases between them. The CDR3 nucleotides are TGTGCCAGCTCACCCTCCGCAACAGGGAAAAATGGCTACACCTTC. It specifies CASSPSATGKNGYTF.

The CDR3 sequence is CASSYMSTSHEQYF. CDR3 DNA sequence: TGTGCCAGCAGTTATATGTCTACTAGTCACGAGCAGTACTTC. This chain links TRBV2 with TRBJ2-7; D possibly corresponds to TRBD2 (5 bases). The CDR3 covers 14 residues. Trimming took off 5 bases at V and 5 bases at J, with 16 bases between the two ends. Germline V gives CDR1 SNHLY, CDR2 FYNNEI.

The chain recombines TRBV20-1 with TRBJ2-1, with TRBD2 as a possible D gene (5 bases). Trimming shortened V by 6 bases and J by 6 bases, and 9 bases separated the two germline ends. The CDR3 has 11 amino acids. Germline V lookup: CDR1 DFQATT, CDR2 SNEGSKA (reference sequence). CDR3 in DNA: TGCAGTGCGTCGGACTTCAATGAGCAGTTCTTC. It codes for CSASDFNEQFF.

In this sample, this clone turned up a few times. The chain links TRBV6-5 to TRBJ2-1; 7 nucleotides align to TRBD1. Trimming took 6 bases from V and 0 from J; bases not matched to a gene: 2. This CDR3 contains 14 residues. Germline V gene data show CDR1 as MNHEY and CDR2 as SVGAGI. The CDR3 DNA reads as TGTGCCAGCAGGGGACAGAGCTCCTACAATGAGCAGTTCTTC. Protein product: CASRGQSSYNEQFF.

The chain uses TRBV3-1 (or the pseudogene TRBV3-2) and TRBJ2-6; perhaps D is TRBD1 or TRBD2 (5 bases each). CDR3 length: 15 residues. The V and J ends lost 4 bases and 4 bases respectively, with 11 bases between them. The V gene's germline CDR1 is LGHDT and CDR2 YNNKEL (reference sequence). The CDR3 bases are TGTGCCAGCAGCCTGGGGGTAACCGGGGCCAACGTCCTGACTTTC. It translates to CASSLGVTGANVLTF.